This T cell receptor (beta chain) was captured by sequencing in a study of blood T cells in healthy people across ages. The CDR3 length is 14 residues. The germline CDR1 and CDR2 sequences are MDHEN and SYDVKM. V was shortened by 4 bases and J by 8 bases, with 15 bases between the two germline ends. A J-beta primer mix and a sample-barcoded 5' primer were used in a second PCR of roughly 7 to 12 cycles. TCRdb analysed the 5' RACE reads with MiXCR anew, one entry per CDR3 protein. The data contain about 1.5 million distinct CDR3 sequences, roughly two fifths of them singletons. Sequenced: blood. This sequence was found in a woman younger than 35 in good health. The chain uses TRBV28 and TRBJ2-1; D perhaps matches TRBD2 (6 bases). The CDR3 DNA reads as TGTGCCAGCAGTTCTACTAGCCTCATGGATGAGCAGTTCTTC. It yields the protein CASSSTSLMDEQFF. Using reference TRBV28 and TRBJ2-1 for the parts outside the CDR3, the full variable domain is DVKVTQSSRYLVKRTGEKVFLECVQDMDHENMFWYRQDPGLGLRLIYFSYDVKMKEKGDIPEGYSVSREKKERFSLILESASTNQTSMYLCASSSTSLMDEQFFGPGTRLTVL.